This TCR beta chain was documented in a study of cytomegalovirus exposure and HLA in healthy donors. The donors comprised healthy bone marrow donors. Notes on this clone: Its antigen is as yet unknown.

The PCR employed 60 Vbeta primers together with 13 Jbeta primers. Repertoires were generated with immunoSEQ multiplex PCR, while TCRdb's copy carries only in-frame clones and drops some. Altogether over 45,000 clones are present, around 82% being singletons, with the ten largest covering roughly 2.3%. Findings and limits, study-wide: Among immune exposure information, only CMV serostatus was available. According to an earlier analysis, most TCR beta V segments yielded productive rearrangements about 87% or about 30% of the time. The authors enumerated some 160 TCR beta chains as linked to cytomegalovirus.

The material sequenced was PBMCs. The sequence came from a boy aged 5 to 17 in good health and CMV-seropositive.

The CDR3, as DNA: TGTGCCAGCAGCTCGAGGACTAGCGGGGGGGCCGGAGAGACCCAGTACTTC. Its translation: CASSSRTSGGAGETQYF. The chain couples TRBV5-6 to TRBJ2-5; 15 nucleotides agree with TRBD2. The CDR3 spans 17 residues. The junction had 7 bases not matched to a gene; V was cut back by 3 bases and J by 4 bases. Germline V gene sequence: CDR1 SGHDT, CDR2 YYEEEE.